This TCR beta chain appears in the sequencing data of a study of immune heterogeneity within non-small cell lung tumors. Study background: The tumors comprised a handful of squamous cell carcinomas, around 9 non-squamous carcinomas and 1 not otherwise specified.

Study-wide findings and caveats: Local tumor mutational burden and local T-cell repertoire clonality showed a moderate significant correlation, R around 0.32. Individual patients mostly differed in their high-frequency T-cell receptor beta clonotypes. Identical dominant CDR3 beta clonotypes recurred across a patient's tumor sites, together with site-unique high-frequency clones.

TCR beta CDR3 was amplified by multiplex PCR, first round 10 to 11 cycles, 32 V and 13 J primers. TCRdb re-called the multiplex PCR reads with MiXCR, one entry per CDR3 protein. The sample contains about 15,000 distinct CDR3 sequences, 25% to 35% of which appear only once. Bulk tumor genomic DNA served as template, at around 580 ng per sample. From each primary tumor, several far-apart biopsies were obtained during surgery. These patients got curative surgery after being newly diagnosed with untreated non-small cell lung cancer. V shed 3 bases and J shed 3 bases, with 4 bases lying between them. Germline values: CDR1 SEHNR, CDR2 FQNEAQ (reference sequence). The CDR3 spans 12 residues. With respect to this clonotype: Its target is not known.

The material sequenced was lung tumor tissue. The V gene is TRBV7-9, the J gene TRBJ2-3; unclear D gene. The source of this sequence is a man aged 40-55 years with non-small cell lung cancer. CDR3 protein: CASSLRTDTQYF. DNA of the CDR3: TGTGCCAGCAGCTTGAGAACAGATACGCAGTATTTT.